One sample yielded the 13 T cell receptor beta chains listed below, sequenced in a study of beta chain features in type 1 diabetes. General study results and limits: Moderate but significant shortening of TCRB CDR3s was recorded in all four CD4+ subsets from Type 1 diabetes patients.

Sequencing targeted expressed TCRB transcripts, as all isolated RNA had been reverse transcribed. TCRdb's copy holds only in-frame clones and misses some; the assay was immunoSEQ multiplex PCR. The data hold roughly 230,000 clones, with approximately 11% observed a single time. Their antigens remain unidentified. The specimen sequenced was naive CD4+ T cells from blood. The receptors shown here come from a man aged 30 to 39 with type 1 diabetes.

The chain is built from TRBV7-9 and TRBJ1-6; D not resolved. The length of the CDR3 is 13 residues. V was clipped by 4 bases and J by 5 bases, with 6 bases between them. Germline CDR1 and CDR2: SEHNR and FQNEAQ (reference sequence). The CDR3 DNA is TGTGCCAGCAGCTACAACGATAATTCACCCCTCCACTTT. Its translation is CASSYNDNSPLHF.

A few counts support this clone. J is TRBJ1-2 and V is TRBV2; D ambiguous. Trimming pared 3 bases from V and 4 bases from J, leaving 6 bases between. Germline V gene sequence: CDR1 SNHLY, CDR2 FYNNEI. The CDR3 sequence is 12 residues long. The CDR3 loop is CASSEEFYGYTF. CDR3 nucleotide sequence: TGTGCCAGCAGTGAGGAGTTCTATGGCTACACCTTC.

The chain links TRBV18 to TRBJ2-7; D is undetermined. Germline CDR1 and CDR2: KGHSH and LQKENI. The CDR3 runs to 14 residues. Between the trimmed V and J ends, which lost 2 bases and 6 bases, there was a span of 14 bases. The CDR3 is CASSPFDGRGEQYF. CDR3 DNA: TGTGCCAGCTCACCATTCGACGGCCGCGGCGAGCAGTACTTC.

There are a few counts of this clone. The V gene is TRBV6-5, the J gene TRBJ2-5, with 11 bases aligning to TRBD1. V trimming: 7 bases; J trimming: 5 bases; junction bases outside the gene matches: 9. The CDR3 runs to 15 residues. The V gene's germline CDR1 is MNHEY and CDR2 SVGAGI. This chain's CDR3 is CASKFGTGGFETQYF. CDR3 nucleotide sequence: TGTGCCAGCAAATTCGGGACAGGGGGTTTCGAGACCCAGTACTTC.

The chain uses TRBV4-3 and TRBJ2-2; 8 bases are a match to TRBD1. This CDR3 has 15 amino acids. Germline lookup yields CDR1 LGHNA and CDR2 YSLEER. V shed 5 bases, J shed 1 base, and the junction held 3 bases outside the gene matches. The CDR3 reads CASSSGTGNTGELFF. The CDR3, as DNA: TGCGCCAGCAGCTCCGGGACAGGGAACACCGGGGAGCTGTTTTTT.

V usage is TRBV11-3 and J usage is TRBJ2-2; D is undetermined. The ends were cut back, 0 bases at V and 3 bases at J, with 5 bases in the middle. Germline lookup yields CDR1 SGHNT and CDR2 YENEEA. The CDR3 has 14 amino acids. CDR3 coding DNA: TGTGCCAGCAGCTTAGATAGCCACACCGGGGAGCTGTTTTTT. This sequence encodes CASSLDSHTGELFF. The whole variable domain, filled in from reference TRBV11-3 and TRBJ2-2, reads EAGVVQSPRYKIIEKKQPVAFWCNPISGHNTLYWYLQNLGQGPELLIRYENEEAVDDSQLPKDRFSAERLKGVDSTLKIQPAELGDSAVYLCASSLDSHTGELFFGEGSRLTVL.

The chain has TRBV7-9 and TRBJ1-2; the match to TRBD1 covers 9 bases. The V gene end was trimmed by 3 bases and the J gene end by 3 bases; junction bases not matched to a gene: 2. Germline lookup yields CDR1 SEHNR and CDR2 FQNEAQ (reference sequence). This CDR3 is built from 14 residues. The DNA for the CDR3 is TGTGCCAGCAGCTTGACAGGGGGGGACTATGGCTACACCTTC. Protein: CASSLTGGDYGYTF.

The rearrangement links TRBV11-2 to TRBJ2-7; TRBD2 aligns across 8 bases. The J segment lost 4 bases and the V segment lost 7 bases, leaving 6 bases of the junction unmatched. CDR1 and CDR2 from the germline V gene are SGHAT and FQNNGV. The CDR3 is 13 residues long. For the CDR3, the DNA is TGTGCCAGCACAATAACTAGCGGATACGAGCAGTACTTC. Translating it yields CASTITSGYEQYF.

The V gene is TRBV6-6, the J gene TRBJ1-2; D remains unclear. The V and J ends lost 7 bases and 5 bases respectively, with 14 bases between them. Germline loops: CDR1 MNHNY, CDR2 SVGAGI (reference sequence). This CDR3 contains 13 residues. The CDR3 DNA is TGTGCCAGCACCTCCGGGAGGTGGTATGGCTACACCTTC. The encoded protein is CASTSGRWYGYTF.

This clone was detected only a few times. The rearrangement uses TRBV18 and TRBJ1-2; D is possibly TRBD1 (5 bases). CDR1 and CDR2 from the germline V gene are KGHSH and LQKENI. V was trimmed by 3 bases and J by 7 bases, leaving 12 bases between them. This CDR3 has 13 residues. CDR3 nucleotide sequence: TGTGCCAGCTCACCCCTCCCCCAGGGTGGCTACACCTTC. It specifies CASSPLPQGGYTF.

This clone was picked up a small number of times. The genes are TRBV19 and TRBJ1-1; 7 nucleotides line up with TRBD1. Germline assignment: CDR1 LNHDA and CDR2 SQIVND (reference sequence). Germline trimming cut 6 bases from V and 5 bases from J; bases unmatched to any gene: 6. The CDR3 totals 13 residues. CDR3 coding DNA: TGTGCCAGTAGGACCGACAGGGAGACTGAAGCTTTCTTT. It codes for CASRTDRETEAFF.

The rearrangement uses TRBV6-1 and TRBJ2-7, with TRBD1 identical over 8 bases. Trimming took 8 bases from V and 3 from J; bases not matched to a gene: 12. The CDR3 runs 15 residues. CDR1 is MNHNS, CDR2 SASEGT, per germline. The CDR3 coding sequence is TGTGCCAGCGGGAGGACAGGGCGAGGGGACTACGAGCAGTACTTC. It codes for CASGRTGRGDYEQYF.

This clone occurred a few times. V usage is TRBV7-2 and J usage is TRBJ2-1; 7 bases are a match to TRBD2. Germline CDR1 and CDR2: SGHTA and FQGNSA. This CDR3 contains 12 residues. J gave up 6 bases and V 5 bases, and 1 base lay outside the gene matches. DNA of the CDR3: TGTGCCAGCAGCCCGGGGGGCAATGAGCAGTTCTTC. This sequence encodes CASSPGGNEQFF.